The sequence of this TCR beta chain was determined in a study of blood T cell repertoires in COVID-19. Study-wide background: COVID-19 samples collected from the United States, Italy and Spain covered acute and convalescent phases. Sources were T cells, B-cell-depleted T cells, or PBMCs; the material itself was cDNA or gDNA.

As handled by the study authors: Researchers report that nucleated cell counts were estimated from reference gene primer amplification. Libraries were prepared by immunoSEQ multiplex PCR; TCRdb keeps only in-frame clonotypes and omits some of them. Clone size and the V and J calls come from that table; the DNA yielded D and trimming. The sample has about 400,000 clones, around nine tenths seen once; the top ten hold about 3%. Sequencing was done on a sample of peripheral blood. The TCR sequence derives from a human donor in a cohort sampled during active COVID-19.

The CDR3 DNA follows: TGTGCCAGCAGCTTAGGTGGCAGGAGCACAGATACGCAGTATTTT. This gives the protein CASSLGGRSTDTQYF. This chain connects TRBV7-3 to TRBJ2-3; D not resolved. V lost 2 bases and J lost 0, with 9 bases in between. In germline, CDR1 is SGHTA, CDR2 FQGTGA. The CDR3 is 15 amino acids.